This T cell receptor beta chain was found in a study of beta chain features in type 1 diabetes. This clone appeared a few times. Its antigen is currently unknown. Broader study findings: Researchers reported that naive, central memory and Treg TCRB repertoires appeared more similar in patients than in healthy donors.

The authors sorted CD4+ naive, central memory, regulatory and stem cell-like memory cells via CD45RO/CCR7/CD25/CD127/CD95/CD27. The authors reverse transcribed all of the isolated RNA, so sequencing captured expressed TCRB transcripts. Regulatory, naive and central memory T cell samples averaged approximately 3.3 million reads. Profiled with immunoSEQ multiplex PCR; TCRdb holds only in-frame clones, not every one. The profile shows approximately 170,000 clones, roughly 9.1% of them singletons. The V gene lost 1 base and the J gene lost 1 base, with 7 bases spanning the gap. CDR3 length equals 14 residues. The germline V gene encodes CDR1 SEHNR and CDR2 FQNEAQ (reference sequence).

This clonotype was obtained from a woman between 18 and 30 years old in good health. Sequencing used central memory CD4+ T cells from blood. The chain links TRBV7-9 to TRBJ1-1, with D perhaps matching TRBD1 (6 bases). The chain's CDR3 is CASSLGQANTEAFF. DNA for the CDR3: TGTGCCAGCAGCTTAGGACAGGCGAACACTGAAGCTTTCTTT. Using reference TRBV7-9 and TRBJ1-1 for the parts outside the CDR3, the full variable domain is DTGVSQNPRHKITKRGQNVTFRCDPISEHNRLYWYRQTLGQGPEFLTYFQNEAQLEKSRLLSDRFSAERPKGSFSTLEIQRTEQGDSAMYLCASSLGQANTEAFFGQGTRLTVV.